The present TCR beta chain was sequenced within a study of OX40 agonist ivuxolimab in advanced cancers. Notes on this clone: Its target is unknown.

V was trimmed by 4 bases and J by 1 base, leaving 10 bases between them. The CDR3 runs to 14 residues. Germline CDR1 MDHEN, CDR2 SYDVKM. Study observations and caveats: The study found among the lowest clonal expansion in partial responders at 0.1-3.0 mg/kg. Low normalized T-cell clonal expansion also characterized some of the nonresponders.

Measured with immunoSEQ multiplex PCR; TCRdb has only the in-frame clones, and not every one. The sample carries about 55,000 clones, approximately 86% recorded once. The sequence derives from an adult with an advanced solid tumor such as melanoma, head and neck, liver or kidney cancer. The genes are TRBV28 and TRBJ1-1, with D tentatively TRBD1 (6 bases). The sequencing here drew on CD4+ or CD8+ T cells sorted from blood, taken in a trial of the OX40 agonist ivuxolimab. CDR3 region: CASSSRGGNTEAFF. CDR3 sequence (DNA): TGTGCCAGCAGTTCACGAGGGGGGAACACTGAAGCTTTCTTT.